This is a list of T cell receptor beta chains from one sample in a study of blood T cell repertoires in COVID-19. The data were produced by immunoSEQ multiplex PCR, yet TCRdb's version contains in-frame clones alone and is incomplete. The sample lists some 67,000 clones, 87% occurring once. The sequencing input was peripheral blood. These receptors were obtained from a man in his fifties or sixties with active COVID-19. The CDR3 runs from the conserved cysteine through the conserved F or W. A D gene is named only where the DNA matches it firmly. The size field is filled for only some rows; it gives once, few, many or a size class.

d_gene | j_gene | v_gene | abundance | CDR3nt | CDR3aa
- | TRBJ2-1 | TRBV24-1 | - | TGTGCCACCAGTGACCCCGGGGATGAGCAGTTCTTC | CATSDPGDEQFF
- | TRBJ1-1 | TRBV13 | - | TGTGCCAGCAGCCCTCGCCTACGAGGGAACACTGAAGCTTTCTTT | CASSPRLRGNTEAFF
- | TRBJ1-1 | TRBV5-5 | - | TGTGCCAGCAGCTTGGTTGGCCGCCTGAACACTGAAGCTTTCTTT | CASSLVGRLNTEAFF
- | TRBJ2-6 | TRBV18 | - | TGTGCCAGCTCACCACGCGGGGGACAGGAGATTTCTGGGGCCAACGTCCTGACTTTC | CASSPRGGQEISGANVLTF
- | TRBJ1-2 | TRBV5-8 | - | TGTGCCAGCAGCTGGGGAGGAGGAGGATCCTATGGCTACACCTTC | CASSWGGGGSYGYTF
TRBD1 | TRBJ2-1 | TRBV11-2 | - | TGTGCCAGCAGCCCGGGACAGGGACAACCCAGATACAATGAGCAGTTCTTC | CASSPGQGQPRYNEQFF
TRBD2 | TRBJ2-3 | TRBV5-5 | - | TGTGCCAGCAGCCCGAAAGGGACTAGCGGGAGAGGTGATACGCAGTATTTT | CASSPKGTSGRGDTQYF
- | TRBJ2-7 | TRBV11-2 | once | TGTGCCAGCAGCTTGACAGCATCAGTCTGGAGGGCCCTCACCGAGCAGTACTTC | CASSLTASVWRALTEQYF
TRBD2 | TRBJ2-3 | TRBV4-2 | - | TGTGCCAGCAGCCAAAATAGCGGGAGAGCAGATACGCAGTATTTT | CASSQNSGRADTQYF
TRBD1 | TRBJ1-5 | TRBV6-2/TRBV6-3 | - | TGTGCCAGCAGCGTTACAGGGGGCAGTCAGCCCCAGCATTTT | CASSVTGGSQPQHF
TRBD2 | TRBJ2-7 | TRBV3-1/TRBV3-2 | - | TGTGCCAGCAGCCCACTCGGGACTACCCTCTACGAGCAGTACTTC | CASSPLGTTLYEQYF
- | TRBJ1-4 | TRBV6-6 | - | TGTGCCAGCAGCATTCTAGGGGGGGGTAATGAAAAACTGTTTTTT | CASSILGGGNEKLFF
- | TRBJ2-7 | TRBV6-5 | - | TGTGCCAGCAGTTACTCAACAGGGATCCACGAGCAGTACTTC | CASSYSTGIHEQYF
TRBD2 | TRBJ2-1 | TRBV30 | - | TGTGCCTGGAGTGTAGGGACTAGCGGGACCACCTACAATGAGCAGTTCTTC | CAWSVGTSGTTYNEQFF
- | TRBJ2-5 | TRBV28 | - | TGTGCCAGCAGTTTCTGGGGGGAGTCGAGTCAAGAGACCCAGTACTTC | CASSFWGESSQETQYF
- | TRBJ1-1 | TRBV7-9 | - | TGTGCCAGCAGCTCCCAAGGGGGAAGCACTGAAGCTTTCTTT | CASSSQGGSTEAFF
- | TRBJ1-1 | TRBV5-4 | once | TGTGCCAGCAGCTTGGGCGGCCCCGGATTGGGTGAAGCTTTCTTT | CASSLGGPGLGEAFF
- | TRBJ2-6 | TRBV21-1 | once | TGTGCCAGCAGCAATTTTAGAGGGCTTTTTCCCTCTGGGGCCAACGTCCTGACTTTC | CASSNFRGLFPSGANVLTF
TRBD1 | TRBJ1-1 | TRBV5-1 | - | TGCGCCAGCATCGACACAGGGGCGAACACTGAAGCTTTCTTT | CASIDTGANTEAFF
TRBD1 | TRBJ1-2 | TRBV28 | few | TGTGCCAGCAGACCCGGACAGGGGGCGGCCTATGGCTACACCTTC | CASRPGQGAAYGYTF
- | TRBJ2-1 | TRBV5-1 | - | TGCGCCAGCAGCTTAGGAGGCGGGAACTACAATGAGCAGTTCTTC | CASSLGGGNYNEQFF
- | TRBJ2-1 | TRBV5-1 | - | TGCGCCAGCAGCCCAGGTGGGACAACGGGCGGGAATGAGCAGTTCTTC | CASSPGGTTGGNEQFF
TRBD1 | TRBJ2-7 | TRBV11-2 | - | TGTGCCAGCACCCCACCCTGGGGACAGGGGGCCTCATCCTACGAGCAGTACTTC | CASTPPWGQGASSYEQYF
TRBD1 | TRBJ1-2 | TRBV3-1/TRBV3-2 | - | TGTGCCAGCTGCAGACAGGGGAGCTATGGCTACACCTTC | CASCRQGSYGYTF
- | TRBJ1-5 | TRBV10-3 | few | TGTGCCATCAGTCGTGGGGCAGGGGAGGGGAATCAGCCCCAGCATTTT | CAISRGAGEGNQPQHF
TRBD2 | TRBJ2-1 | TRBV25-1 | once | TGTGCCAGCAGTGGTGTGGGCGGGAGAATTCGCAATGAGCAGTTCTTC | CASSGVGGRIRNEQFF
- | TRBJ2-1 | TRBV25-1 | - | TGTGCCAGCAGTGAATACCGTAATGAGCAGTTCTTC | CASSEYRNEQFF
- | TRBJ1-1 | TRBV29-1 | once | TGCAGCGTTGAAGTACGCGGGGGGATGAACACTGAAGCTTTCTTT | CSVEVRGGMNTEAFF
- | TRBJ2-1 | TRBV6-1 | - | TGTGCCAGCAGTGAAACTTCTGGGGGGAAGCAGTTCTTC | CASSETSGGKQFF
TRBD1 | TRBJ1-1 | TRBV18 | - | TGTGCCAGCTCACGCGAGACAGGGATAAGCACTGAAGCTTTCTTT | CASSRETGISTEAFF
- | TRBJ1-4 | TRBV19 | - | TGTGCCAGTAGTTCTCGTTTCGTGCGGGATGAAAAACTGTTTTTT | CASSSRFVRDEKLFF
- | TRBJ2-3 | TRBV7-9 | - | TGTGCCAGCAGCTTAAGCAGGGGCGAAGATACGCAGTATTTT | CASSLSRGEDTQYF
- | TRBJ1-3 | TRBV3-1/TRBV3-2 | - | TGTGCCAGCAGCCAAGATCTCCGGGGAGGAGGAAACACCATATATTTT | CASSQDLRGGGNTIYF
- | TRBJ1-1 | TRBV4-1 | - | TGCGCCAGCAGCCAGCTAGGGGGGGGCACTGAAGCTTTCTTT | CASSQLGGGTEAFF
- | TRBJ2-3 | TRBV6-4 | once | TGTGCCAGCAGTGACTCGCAACAGGGCATCACAGATACGCAGTATTTT | CASSDSQQGITDTQYF
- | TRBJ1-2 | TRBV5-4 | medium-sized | TGTGCCAGCAGTAAAGGACTAGGGTCTAACTATGGCTACACCTTC | CASSKGLGSNYGYTF
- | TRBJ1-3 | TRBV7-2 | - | TGTGCCAGCAGCTTATGGGGAGGGGCTGGAAACACCATATATTTT | CASSLWGGAGNTIYF
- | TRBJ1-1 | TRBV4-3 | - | TGCGCCAGCAGTCCGGAGTGGCGCTTCAACACTGAAGCTTTCTTT | CASSPEWRFNTEAFF
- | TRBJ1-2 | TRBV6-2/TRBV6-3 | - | TGTGCCAGCAGCTCCTCACAGAACTATGGCTACACCTTC | CASSSSQNYGYTF
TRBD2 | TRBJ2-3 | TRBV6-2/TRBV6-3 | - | TGTGCCAGCAGTCGTAGGGCTAGCGGGACAGATACGCAGTATTTT | CASSRRASGTDTQYF
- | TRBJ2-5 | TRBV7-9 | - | TGTGCCAGCAGACCTCTGGAGGAGACCCAGTACTTC | CASRPLEETQYF
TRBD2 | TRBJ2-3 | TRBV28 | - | TGTGCCAGCAGTTCAGTTCGGACTAGCGTTGAATCGTTCGCAGATACGCAGTATTTT | CASSSVRTSVESFADTQYF
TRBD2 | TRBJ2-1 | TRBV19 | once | TGTGCCACCGGACTAGCGGGACCTCGGAACAATGAGCAGTTCTTC | CATGLAGPRNNEQFF
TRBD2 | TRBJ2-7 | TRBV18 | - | TGTGCCAGCTCACCAGGGGCGACTAGCGCCGAGCAGTACTTC | CASSPGATSAEQYF
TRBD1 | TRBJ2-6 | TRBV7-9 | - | TGTGCCAGCAGCGGACAGGGGGCCTATATCCCGGGGGCCAACGTCCTGACTTTC | CASSGQGAYIPGANVLTF
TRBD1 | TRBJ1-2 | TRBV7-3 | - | TGTGCCAGCAGCTCCGGGACAGGGTCTCATGGCTACACCTTC | CASSSGTGSHGYTF
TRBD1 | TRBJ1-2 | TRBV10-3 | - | TGTGCCATCAGTGTAGACAGGGATGGCTACACCTTC | CAISVDRDGYTF
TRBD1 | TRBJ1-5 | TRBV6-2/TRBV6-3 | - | TGTGCCAGCAGTTACCCTTTTACCGGGACAGGCGGGCGTCAGCCCCAGCATTTT | CASSYPFTGTGGRQPQHF
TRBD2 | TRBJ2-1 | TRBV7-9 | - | TGTGCCAGCAGCTTAGTAGCGGGAGTCAATGAGCAGTTCTTC | CASSLVAGVNEQFF